Listed here is a single T cell receptor (beta chain). This entry belongs to a study of OX40 agonist ivuxolimab in advanced cancers. This table comes from immunoSEQ multiplex PCR, and its TCRdb copy is limited to in-frame clones, with some not included. Among 85,000 to 90,000 clones listed, approximately 90% were seen once. The CDR3 consists of 14 residues. V lost 4 bases and J lost 5, with 11 bases in between. Per germline, CDR1 KGHSH and CDR2 LQKENI. This clonotype was sampled from an adult with an advanced solid tumor such as melanoma, head and neck, liver or kidney cancer. The chain is built from TRBV18 and TRBJ1-4; D gene unclear. The input for sequencing was CD4+ or CD8+ T cells sorted from blood, taken in a trial of the OX40 agonist ivuxolimab. The CDR3 coding sequence is TGTGCCAGCTCACGGTTCGACGACAATGAAAAACTGTTTTTT. This sequence encodes CASSRFDDNEKLFF.